This T cell receptor (beta chain) was found in a study of T cells in localized non-small cell lung cancer. General study findings and limits: Clonality peaked in uninvolved adjacent lung rather than tumor. Turning up in adjacent lung were a median roughly 62 of the top 100 tumor clones. A single tumor region was sequenced, leaving heterogeneity possible.

V lost 5 bases and J lost 1, with 8 bases in between. CDR1 SEHNR and CDR2 FQNEAQ come from the germline V gene (reference sequence). There are 13 residues in the CDR3. This table comes from immunoSEQ multiplex PCR, and its TCRdb copy is limited to in-frame clones, with some not included. The sample has 55,000 to 65,000 clones; approximately 89% are singletons. About this clone itself: The antigen is unknown.

The TCR was taken from a man aged 40 to 69 with stage I lung adenocarcinoma. This chain links TRBV7-9 with TRBJ1-1; no definite D call. Specimen: peripheral blood, collected before any cancer treatment. The CDR3 here is CASSITPNTEAFF. CDR3 nucleotide sequence: TGTGCCAGCAGCATAACCCCGAACACTGAAGCTTTCTTT.